Sequencing of this TCR beta chain was carried out in a study of PD-L1 blockade in urothelial cancer. Study at large: Most of the 29 patients were males with bladder-origin urothelial cancer. Analyzed time points were 3 weeks (second dose) and 6 weeks after therapy began.

Trimming left V 9 bases short and J 3 bases short, with 20 bases between. CDR3 length: 15 residues. Per the germline V gene, CDR1 is MNHNS and CDR2 is SASEGT. A remark on this clone: The antigen remains unidentified.

Time point in this sample: peripheral blood 6 weeks after treatment start. Overall study results and limits: The study found that durable-benefit patients expanded tumor-associated blood clones more at 3 weeks.

TCR analog templates of synthetic origin were spiked into each PCR. The repertoire was sequenced with immunoSEQ multiplex PCR; TCRdb's copy has only in-frame clones and lacks some. This table has about 50,000 clones, approximately 90% appearing once. Here the sequenced sample was PBMCs, taken around atezolizumab (anti-PD-L1) treatment. J is TRBJ1-1 and V is TRBV6-1; the D gene is possibly TRBD1 (6 bases). The sequence was obtained from a man aged 60-69 years with urothelial cancer. The CDR3 DNA follows: TGTGCCAGACCAGGGGCCACGGACAGATACACTGAAGCTTTCTTT. Protein: CARPGATDRYTEAFF.